This T cell receptor (beta chain) appears in the sequencing data of a study of tumor-infiltrating lymphocytes in primary liver carcinoma. Whole-study context: The patients presented with primary liver carcinoma, which was managed through surgical resection.

The CDR3 covers 15 residues. Germline V lookup: CDR1 MNHNS, CDR2 SASEGT. In the case of this clonotype: Its antigen is currently unknown.

Whole-study results and caveats: In the absence of sorting, bulk samples left CD4+ and CD8+ repertoires uncompared. Tumor specimens were characterized by a significantly higher top-250-clone fraction than blood (p = 0.039). The study found tumor-adjacent and tumor-blood pairs overlapped less than tumor region pairs.

The input was 450 to 550 ng total RNA; TCR beta cDNA was made from it with a constant-region primer. Slightly modified ARM-PCR with three nested multiplex PCR rounds yielded TCR beta libraries. The opening two PCR rounds, about 11 cycles each, paired TRBV1-TRBV30 forward primers with a C-beta reverse primer. TCRdb ran MiXCR on the multiplex PCR reads and lists one entry per CDR3 protein. The data show 300,000 to 350,000 distinct CDR3 sequences, about 50% seen once. Unsorted whole blood supplied the RNA, and germline DNA was extracted too. Sequenced material: peripheral blood. The clonotype comes from a woman aged 25 to 39 with primary liver carcinoma and hepatitis B virus infection. V gene TRBV6-1 combines with J gene TRBJ2-1; TRBD2 matches at 13 bases. The DNA for the CDR3 is TGTGCTAGCTCTGAACTAGCGGGAGGGCCCAATGAGCAGTTCTTC. This sequence encodes CASSELAGGPNEQFF.